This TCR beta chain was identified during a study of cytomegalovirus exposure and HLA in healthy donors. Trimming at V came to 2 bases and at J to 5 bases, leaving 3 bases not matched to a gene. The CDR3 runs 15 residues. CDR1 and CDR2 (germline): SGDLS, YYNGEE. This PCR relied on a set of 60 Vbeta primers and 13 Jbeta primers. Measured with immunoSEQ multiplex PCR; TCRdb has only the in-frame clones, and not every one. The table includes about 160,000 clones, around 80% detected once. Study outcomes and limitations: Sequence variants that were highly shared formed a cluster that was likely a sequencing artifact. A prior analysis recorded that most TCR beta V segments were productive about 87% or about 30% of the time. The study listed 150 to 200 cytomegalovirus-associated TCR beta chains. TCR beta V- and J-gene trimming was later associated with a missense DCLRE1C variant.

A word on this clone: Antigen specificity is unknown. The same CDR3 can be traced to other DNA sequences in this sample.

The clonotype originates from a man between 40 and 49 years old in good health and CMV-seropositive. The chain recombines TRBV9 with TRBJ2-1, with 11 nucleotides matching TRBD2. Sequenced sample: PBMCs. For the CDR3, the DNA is TGTGCCAGCAGCGTTGGGACTAGCGGTGACAATGAGCAGTTCTTC. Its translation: CASSVGTSGDNEQFF.